This T cell receptor beta chain originates from a study of blood T cell repertoires in COVID-19. Clones were sequenced by immunoSEQ multiplex PCR, and TCRdb holds only the in-frame ones, with some missing. The sample includes some 75,000 clones, approximately 86% of them seen just once. The sequenced sample consisted of peripheral blood. This TCR was sampled from an elderly man with COVID-19, enrolled during active disease.

This CDR3 is CASSRQGASEQYF. The CDR3 coding sequence is TGTGCCAGCAGCAGACAGGGCGCTAGCGAGCAGTACTTC. The V call is TRBV7-7, the J call TRBJ2-7, with TRBD1 identical over 7 bases. CDR1 is SSHAT, CDR2 FNYEAQ, per germline (reference sequence). The trim removed 5 bases at V and 6 bases at J, leaving 7 bases unmatched. The length of the CDR3 is 13 residues.